This T cell receptor (beta chain) was recovered during a study of early T cells in non-severe SARS-CoV-2 infection. Unique molecular identifiers tagged individual cDNA molecules. In TCRdb, the 5' RACE reads were re-called with MiXCR into one record per CDR3 protein. The sample holds about 50,000 distinct CDR3 sequences, around 9.6% seen once. The CDR3 has 14 amino acids. Looked up from germline, CDR1 is KGHDR and CDR2 is SFDVKD. Trimming left V 4 bases short and J 3 bases short, with 9 bases between. The sample consisted of whole blood, taken at baseline. This sequence was found in an adult who was a healthcare worker with PCR-confirmed SARS-CoV-2 infection or an uninfected control (not recorded which). The J gene is TRBJ2-1, the V gene TRBV24-1; unclear D gene. In DNA form, the CDR3 reads TGTGCCACCAGTGACGAAAAAGACTACAATGAGCAGTTCTTC. Its translation is CATSDEKDYNEQFF.